A selection of T cell receptor beta chains follows, all from one sample in a study of OX40 agonist ivuxolimab in advanced cancers. The data were produced by immunoSEQ multiplex PCR, yet TCRdb's version contains in-frame clones alone and is incomplete. This table has some 45,000 clones, around 79% appearing once. The sample here was CD4+ or CD8+ T cells sorted from blood, taken in a trial of the OX40 agonist ivuxolimab. The receptors here all came from an adult with an advanced solid tumor such as melanoma, head and neck, liver or kidney cancer. The CDR3 runs from the conserved cysteine through the conserved F or W. Each record gives: J gene, D gene, clone size, V gene, CDR3 DNA, CDR3 protein. The D gene is left open where the match is weak. Rows give clone size only sometimes, using once, few, many, or a class for an expanded clone.

j_gene: TRBJ1-2
d_gene: .
abundance: once
v_gene: TRBV30
CDR3nt: TGTGCCTGGAGTCCGGGGGCCAACTATGGCTACACCTTC
CDR3aa: CAWSPGANYGYTF

j_gene: TRBJ2-5
d_gene: TRBD2
abundance: .
v_gene: TRBV2
CDR3nt: TGTGCCAGTCGACTAGCGGGAGCTTCAACGGAGACCCAGTACTTC
CDR3aa: CASRLAGASTETQYF

j_gene: TRBJ1-2
d_gene: TRBD1
abundance: once
v_gene: TRBV5-6
CDR3nt: TGTGCCAGCAGCCCATATAACAGGGGCGGTAACTATGGCTACACCTTC
CDR3aa: CASSPYNRGGNYGYTF

j_gene: TRBJ2-3
d_gene: TRBD1
abundance: .
v_gene: TRBV7-2
CDR3nt: TGTGCCAGCAGCCCTGGACAGGGCCGGGGCACAGATACGCAGTATTTT
CDR3aa: CASSPGQGRGTDTQYF

j_gene: TRBJ2-7
d_gene: TRBD2
abundance: .
v_gene: TRBV20-1
CDR3nt: TGCAGTGCGCTAGCGGGCTACGAGCAGTACTTC
CDR3aa: CSALAGYEQYF

j_gene: TRBJ1-3
d_gene: .
abundance: .
v_gene: TRBV27
CDR3nt: TGTGCCAGCAGTTTTTCCGGGGGGCTTGGAAACACCATATATTTT
CDR3aa: CASSFSGGLGNTIYF

j_gene: TRBJ2-5
d_gene: TRBD2
abundance: .
v_gene: TRBV5-1
CDR3nt: TGCGCCAGCAGCCTTCGGGAGGGCCGAGAGACCCAGTACTTC
CDR3aa: CASSLREGRETQYF

j_gene: TRBJ2-7
d_gene: .
abundance: .
v_gene: TRBV6-5
CDR3nt: TGTGCCAGCAGCGCTACTACAACATACGAGCAGTACTTC
CDR3aa: CASSATTTYEQYF

j_gene: TRBJ2-7
d_gene: .
abundance: .
v_gene: TRBV27
CDR3nt: TGTGCCAGCACCAATCTCTACGAGCAGTACTTC
CDR3aa: CASTNLYEQYF

j_gene: TRBJ2-1
d_gene: .
abundance: .
v_gene: TRBV27
CDR3nt: TGTGCCAGCAGTTCACTGATTAATGAGCAGTTCTTC
CDR3aa: CASSSLINEQFF

j_gene: TRBJ2-7
d_gene: .
abundance: once
v_gene: TRBV4-1
CDR3nt: TGCGCCAGCAGCCAAGATGAATCCTTAGCGGATACCCGTTACGAGCAGTACTTC
CDR3aa: CASSQDESLADTRYEQYF

j_gene: TRBJ2-7
d_gene: TRBD1
abundance: .
v_gene: TRBV9
CDR3nt: TGTGCCAGCAGCGAGGGGACAGGGGGGAAATGGGAGCAGTACTTC
CDR3aa: CASSEGTGGKWEQYF

j_gene: TRBJ2-1
d_gene: .
abundance: .
v_gene: TRBV6-5
CDR3nt: TGTGCCAGCAGGCGGGGGCAGGGACGGAATGAGCAGTTCTTC
CDR3aa: CASRRGQGRNEQFF

j_gene: TRBJ2-7
d_gene: .
abundance: .
v_gene: TRBV5-4
CDR3nt: TGTGCCAGCAGCTCGGGACGGACTGCCGGGGAGCAGTACTTC
CDR3aa: CASSSGRTAGEQYF

j_gene: TRBJ2-1
d_gene: .
abundance: .
v_gene: TRBV7-7
CDR3nt: TGTGCCAGCAGCTTAGTTCCTAGCGCCTACAATGAGCAGTTCTTC
CDR3aa: CASSLVPSAYNEQFF

j_gene: TRBJ2-4
d_gene: .
abundance: .
v_gene: TRBV6-5
CDR3nt: TGTGCCAGCAGTTCCCAGGGGACTATAGCCAAAAACATTCAGTACTTC
CDR3aa: CASSSQGTIAKNIQYF

j_gene: TRBJ2-7
d_gene: TRBD1
abundance: once
v_gene: TRBV19
CDR3nt: TGTGCCAGTAGTACCCGGACAGGAAATGGGGAGCAGTACTTC
CDR3aa: CASSTRTGNGEQYF

j_gene: TRBJ1-2
d_gene: .
abundance: .
v_gene: TRBV2
CDR3nt: TGTGCCAGCAGTGGGGACACTAACTATGGCTACACCTTC
CDR3aa: CASSGDTNYGYTF

j_gene: TRBJ1-1
d_gene: .
abundance: few
v_gene: TRBV2
CDR3nt: TGTGCCAGCAGTTCCCCGCCGGGGGGCACTGAAGCTTTCTTT
CDR3aa: CASSSPPGGTEAFF

j_gene: TRBJ1-6
d_gene: .
abundance: once
v_gene: TRBV18
CDR3nt: TGTGCCAGCTCACCAAGCGGGGGGCGAGGTAATTCACCCCTCCACTTT
CDR3aa: CASSPSGGRGNSPLHF

j_gene: TRBJ1-2
d_gene: .
abundance: .
v_gene: TRBV7-2
CDR3nt: TGTGCCAGCAGCCCTCAGCTTAACTATGGCTACACCTTC
CDR3aa: CASSPQLNYGYTF

j_gene: TRBJ2-7
d_gene: TRBD1
abundance: once
v_gene: TRBV7-8
CDR3nt: TGTGCTAGCACTTCCCGGGGACAGGGGATCGAGCAGTACTTC
CDR3aa: CASTSRGQGIEQYF

j_gene: TRBJ2-3
d_gene: TRBD2
abundance: .
v_gene: TRBV30
CDR3nt: TGTGCCTGGAGTACAAAGCGGGAGCCGAGGCAGTATTTT
CDR3aa: CAWSTKREPRQYF

j_gene: TRBJ2-4
d_gene: .
abundance: .
v_gene: TRBV27
CDR3nt: TGTGCCAGCAGACAAGACCCGAGCCGGACGGCGAAATCGAAAAACATTCAGTACTTC
CDR3aa: CASRQDPSRTAKSKNIQYF

j_gene: TRBJ2-1
d_gene: TRBD2
abundance: .
v_gene: TRBV11-2
CDR3nt: TGTGCCAGCAGCTTAGTCGGCGGGAGGCCTTCCTACAATGAGCAGTTCTTC
CDR3aa: CASSLVGGRPSYNEQFF

j_gene: TRBJ1-1
d_gene: .
abundance: .
v_gene: TRBV2
CDR3nt: TGTGCCAGCAGTTTTGCACAGGGAAGTACTGAAGCTTTCTTT
CDR3aa: CASSFAQGSTEAFF

j_gene: TRBJ1-4
d_gene: .
abundance: .
v_gene: TRBV30
CDR3nt: TGTGCCTGGAGATTGGGGGGTGCTAATGAAAAACTGTTTTTT
CDR3aa: CAWRLGGANEKLFF

j_gene: TRBJ2-7
d_gene: TRBD2
abundance: .
v_gene: TRBV7-8
CDR3nt: TGTGCCAGCAGCTTAGTCACTAGCGGGGGCTACGAGCAGTACTTC
CDR3aa: CASSLVTSGGYEQYF

j_gene: TRBJ2-2
d_gene: TRBD2
abundance: .
v_gene: TRBV4-1
CDR3nt: TGCGCCAGCAGCCAAGCAAGCGGGAGGGCGCTAGTTTTTCGGGGCGGGGAGCTGTTTTTT
CDR3aa: CASSQASGRALVFRGGELFF

j_gene: TRBJ2-7
d_gene: TRBD2
abundance: .
v_gene: TRBV6-5
CDR3nt: TGTGCCAGCAGCCGATCTAGCGGGTCCTACGAGCAGTACTTC
CDR3aa: CASSRSSGSYEQYF

j_gene: TRBJ2-5
d_gene: .
abundance: .
v_gene: TRBV6-6
CDR3nt: TGTGCCAGCAGTGCGCCGACATCGGGCACAGGGACCCAGTACTTC
CDR3aa: CASSAPTSGTGTQYF

j_gene: TRBJ1-1
d_gene: .
abundance: .
v_gene: TRBV29-1
CDR3nt: TGCAGCGCAACCGAGGCAGGTGACACTGAAGCTTTCTTT
CDR3aa: CSATEAGDTEAFF

j_gene: TRBJ2-7
d_gene: .
abundance: once
v_gene: TRBV20-1
CDR3nt: TGCAGTGCTTTCCAGGACTACGAGCAGTACTTC
CDR3aa: CSAFQDYEQYF

j_gene: TRBJ2-7
d_gene: .
abundance: once
v_gene: TRBV30
CDR3nt: TGTGCCTGGAGTCTAGGCCCGATGGAGGAGCAGTACTTC
CDR3aa: CAWSLGPMEEQYF

j_gene: TRBJ2-1
d_gene: TRBD1
abundance: .
v_gene: TRBV14
CDR3nt: TGTGCCAGCAGCTATCGACAGGGAAGCTACAATGAGCAGTTCTTC
CDR3aa: CASSYRQGSYNEQFF

j_gene: TRBJ2-3
d_gene: .
abundance: .
v_gene: TRBV11-3
CDR3nt: TGTGCCAGCAGCGGGCAGGGACCGACAGATACGCAGTATTTT
CDR3aa: CASSGQGPTDTQYF

j_gene: TRBJ2-2
d_gene: .
abundance: .
v_gene: TRBV2
CDR3nt: TGTGCCAGCAGATCCTCAGGGGCAGACACCGGGGAGCTGTTTTTT
CDR3aa: CASRSSGADTGELFF

j_gene: TRBJ1-5
d_gene: .
abundance: .
v_gene: TRBV7-9
CDR3nt: TGTGCCAGCAGCCAAACCCCGGGTAGGGGGTATCAGCCCCAGCATTTT
CDR3aa: CASSQTPGRGYQPQHF

j_gene: TRBJ2-7
d_gene: .
abundance: .
v_gene: TRBV18
CDR3nt: TGTGCCAGCTCACCACCGAGGGGCTCCAACGAGCAGTACTTC
CDR3aa: CASSPPRGSNEQYF

j_gene: TRBJ2-7
d_gene: TRBD1
abundance: .
v_gene: TRBV5-1
CDR3nt: TGCGCCAGCCGCGACAGGGGGGTCGACGAGCAGTACTTC
CDR3aa: CASRDRGVDEQYF